This T cell receptor beta chain was retrieved from a study of shared T cell receptors in the human thymus. The data were produced by immunoSEQ multiplex PCR, yet TCRdb's version contains in-frame clones alone and is incomplete. The profile shows roughly 500,000 clones, about 80% of them singletons. The CDR3 extends over 16 amino acids. V was clipped by 1 base and J by 1 base, with 13 bases between them. Germline V gene lookup returns CDR1 LNHNV and CDR2 YYDKDF (reference sequence). The same data also contributed to another study, on human thymus T cells. That source notes: Healthy Finnish infants having corrective surgery for congenital heart defects served as donors. Corrective cardiac operations yielded the resected thymus tissue. Reports from related research described highly overlapping thymic repertoires among unrelated individuals.

The material sequenced was thymocytes. The TCR comes from a boy younger than two with a congenital heart defect. V and J are TRBV15 and TRBJ1-1; no reliable D call. CDR3 DNA: TGTGCCACCAGCAGAGTTGACGGCCCAGGGAACACTGAAGCTTTCTTT. Encoded protein: CATSRVDGPGNTEAFF.